Sequencing of this TCR beta chain was carried out in a study of radiation and T cells in renal cell carcinoma. The protocol was immunoSEQ multiplex PCR, while the TCRdb copy is restricted to in-frame clones and leaves out a portion. The repertoire has approximately 94,000 clones, 65% to 85% of them found once; the top ten carry 5% to 6.5%. Indicated time point: baseline pretreatment blood. As for treatment: 15 Gy SBRT to primary tumor, nephrectomy 4 weeks later. This CDR3 is 16 amino acids long. Germline CDR1 LNHDA, CDR2 SQIVND (reference sequence). V was pared by 4 bases and J by 0 bases, with 15 bases between.

The chain links TRBV19 to TRBJ1-1; TRBD1 is a possible D gene (6 bases). This material consisted of blood, taken from a patient whose treatment included radiotherapy and nephrectomy. The TCR originated in a man in his fifties or sixties with renal cell carcinoma. DNA of the CDR3: TGTGCCAGTAGTACAGGACAGCCAGAAATGAACACTGAAGCTTTCTTT. It codes for CASSTGQPEMNTEAFF.